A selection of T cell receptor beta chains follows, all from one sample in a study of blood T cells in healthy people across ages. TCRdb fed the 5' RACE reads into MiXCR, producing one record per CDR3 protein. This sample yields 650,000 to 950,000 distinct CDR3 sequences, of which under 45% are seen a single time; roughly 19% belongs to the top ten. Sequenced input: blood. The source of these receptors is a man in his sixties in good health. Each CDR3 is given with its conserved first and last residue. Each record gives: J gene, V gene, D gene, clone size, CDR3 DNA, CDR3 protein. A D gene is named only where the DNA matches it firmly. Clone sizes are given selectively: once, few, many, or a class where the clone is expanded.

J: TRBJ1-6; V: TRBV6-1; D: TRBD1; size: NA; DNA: TGTGCCAGCAGTGAGTTTAGGACAGGGAATTCACCCCTCCACTTT; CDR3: CASSEFRTGNSPLHF
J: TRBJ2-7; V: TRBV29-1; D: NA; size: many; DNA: TGCAGCGTGGGTGTTAACTACGAGCAGTACTTC; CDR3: CSVGVNYEQYF
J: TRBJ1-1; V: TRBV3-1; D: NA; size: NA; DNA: TGTGCCAGCAGCCCAAATCCCCCTAACACTGAAGCTTTCTTT; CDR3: CASSPNPPNTEAFF
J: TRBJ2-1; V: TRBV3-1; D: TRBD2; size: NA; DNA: TGTGCCAGCGCTCAACTTCCCCGGGCGGAACGGGGGGGCGCCGCACATATTGAGCAGTTCTTC; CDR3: CASAQLPRAERGGAAHIEQFF
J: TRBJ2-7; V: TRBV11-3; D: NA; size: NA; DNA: TGTGCCAGCAGCTTTAGTTCGGTACGGGGTTTACGCGAGCAGTACTTC; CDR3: CASSFSSVRGLREQYF
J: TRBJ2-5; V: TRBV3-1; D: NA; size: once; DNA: TGTGCCAGCAGCCAAGTGGCAGGTTCCTTCTTGGGGGAGACCCAGTACTTC; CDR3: CASSQVAGSFLGETQYF
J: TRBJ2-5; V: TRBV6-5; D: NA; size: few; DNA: TGTGCCAGCAGGCCGATATTGTTGGAGACCCAGTACTTC; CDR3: CASRPILLETQYF
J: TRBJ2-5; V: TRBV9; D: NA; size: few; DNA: TGTGCCAGCAGCGTAGCTCCGATGACAGGCTCAGAGACCCAGTACTTC; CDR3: CASSVAPMTGSETQYF
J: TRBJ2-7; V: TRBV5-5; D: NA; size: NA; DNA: TGTGCCAGCAGCTCCTTAGGGTACGAGCAGTACTTC; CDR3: CASSSLGYEQYF
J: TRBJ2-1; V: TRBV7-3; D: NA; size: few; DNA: TGTGCCAGCAGCTTAAGGCCATCTGGCCAATACAATGAGCAGTTCTTC; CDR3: CASSLRPSGQYNEQFF
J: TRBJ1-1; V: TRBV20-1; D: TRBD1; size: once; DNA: TGCAGTGCCCCACAGGGGGCATTGAACACTGAAGCTTTCTTT; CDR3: CSAPQGALNTEAFF
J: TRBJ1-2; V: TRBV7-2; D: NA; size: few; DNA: TGTGCCAGCAGCCCCCGTCTGGGGAGGGGCTACACCTTC; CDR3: CASSPRLGRGYTF
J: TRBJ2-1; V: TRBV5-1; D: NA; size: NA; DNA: TGCGCCAGCAGCTTGGGGGGGAGCCTCTACAATGAGCAGTTCTTC; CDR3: CASSLGGSLYNEQFF
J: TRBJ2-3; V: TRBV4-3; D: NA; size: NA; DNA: TGCGCCAGCAGCCAACAGCCCGGGGATACGCAGTATTTT; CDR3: CASSQQPGDTQYF
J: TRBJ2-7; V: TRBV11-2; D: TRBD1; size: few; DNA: TGTGCCAGCAGCCTCCGGGACAGGGGGCGCTTCTCCTACGAGCAGTACTTC; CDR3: CASSLRDRGRFSYEQYF
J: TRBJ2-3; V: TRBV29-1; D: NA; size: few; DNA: TGCAGCGTTGGAAAAAACACAGATACGCAGTATTTT; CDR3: CSVGKNTDTQYF
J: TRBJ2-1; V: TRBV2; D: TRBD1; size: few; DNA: TGTGCCAGCAGTGAAGGGGAAATAGACAGGGTCTACAATGAGCAGTTCTTC; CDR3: CASSEGEIDRVYNEQFF
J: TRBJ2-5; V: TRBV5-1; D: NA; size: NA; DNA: TGCGCCAGCAGTTCGGGAGTAGGCACAGGAGAGACCCAGTACTTC; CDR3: CASSSGVGTGETQYF